The T cell receptor (beta chain) under discussion was sequenced for a study of blood T cell repertoires in COVID-19. As for the study in general: The United States, Italy and Spain provided the acute and convalescent COVID-19 samples. PBMCs, B-cell-depleted T cells, or T cells provided the cDNA or gDNA that made up the material.

In the study's own analysis: Using reference gene primer amplification, nucleated cell counts were estimated. Using immunoSEQ multiplex PCR, the repertoire was profiled, and TCRdb retains in-frame clones only, with some absent. The V and J calls and the clone size are those of that table, but D and trimming were determined from the DNA. The table lists 57,000 or so clones, approximately 80% of them singletons. Concerning this clone itself: Other nucleotide sequences from this sample produce the same CDR3.

Germline-derived CDR1 and CDR2 are SEHNR and FQNEAQ (reference sequence). V dropped 5 bases and J dropped 0; count of bases not matched to a gene: 5. This CDR3 is 15 amino acids long. The chain uses TRBV7-9 and TRBJ1-2, with TRBD1 matching over 8 bases. Material: peripheral blood. This clonotype was obtained from a woman aged 80 or over with active or convalescent COVID-19. In DNA, the CDR3 is TGTGCCAGCAGCCCTCGGACAGGGCCTAACTATGGCTACACCTTC. Translation: CASSPRTGPNYGYTF.